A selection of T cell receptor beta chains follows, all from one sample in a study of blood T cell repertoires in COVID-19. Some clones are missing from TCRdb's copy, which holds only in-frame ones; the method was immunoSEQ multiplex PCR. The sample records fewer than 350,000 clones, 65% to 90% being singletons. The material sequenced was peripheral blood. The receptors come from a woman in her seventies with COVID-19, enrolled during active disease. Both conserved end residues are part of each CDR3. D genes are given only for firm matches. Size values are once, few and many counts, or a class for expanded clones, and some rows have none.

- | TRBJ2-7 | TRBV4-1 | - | CASSPLEFYEQYF | TGCGCCAGCAGCCCGCTAGAATTCTACGAGCAGTACTTC
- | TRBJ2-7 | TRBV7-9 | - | CASSFIGQPISYEQYF | TGTGCCAGCAGCTTCATCGGACAGCCGATCTCCTACGAGCAGTACTTC
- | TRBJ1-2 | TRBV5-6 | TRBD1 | CASSSGTGVNGYTF | TGTGCCAGCAGCTCCGGGACAGGGGTAAATGGCTACACCTTC
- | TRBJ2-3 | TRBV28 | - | CASRPEGERADTQYF | TGTGCCAGCAGACCGGAGGGCGAGAGGGCAGATACGCAGTATTTT
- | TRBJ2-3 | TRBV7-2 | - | CASSVGFSTDTQYF | TGTGCCAGCAGCGTCGGGTTTAGCACAGATACGCAGTATTTT
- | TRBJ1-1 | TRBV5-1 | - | CASAGKGVGNTEAFF | TGCGCCAGCGCAGGGAAGGGGGTCGGGAACACTGAAGCTTTCTTT
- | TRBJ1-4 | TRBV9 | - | CASSLGSGPATNEKLFF | TGTGCCAGCAGCTTGGGCTCAGGGCCTGCAACTAATGAAAAACTGTTTTTT
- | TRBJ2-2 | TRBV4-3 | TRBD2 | CASSQWTFGTSGTNTGELFF | TGCGCCAGCAGCCAATGGACCTTCGGGACTAGCGGGACGAACACCGGGGAGCTGTTTTTT
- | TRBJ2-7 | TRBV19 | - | CASAIHRASEQYF | TGTGCCAGTGCTATCCACAGGGCTAGCGAGCAGTACTTC
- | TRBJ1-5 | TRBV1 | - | CTSSQDKASEYQNYSNQPQHF | TGCACCAGCAGCCAAGATAAGGCAAGCGAGTATCAAAATTATAGCAATCAGCCCCAGCATTTT
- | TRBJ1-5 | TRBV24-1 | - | CATRGGAGNQPQHF | TGTGCCACCAGAGGAGGGGCGGGCAATCAGCCCCAGCATTTT
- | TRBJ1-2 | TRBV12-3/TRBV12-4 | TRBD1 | CASSQGAGGYTF | TGTGCCAGCAGTCAGGGGGCGGGGGGCTACACCTTC
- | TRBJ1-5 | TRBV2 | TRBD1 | CASRYEPGQGNSNQPQHF | TGTGCCAGCAGATACGAACCGGGACAGGGGAATAGCAATCAGCCCCAGCATTTT
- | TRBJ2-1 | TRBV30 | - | CAWKEKGVAQFF | TGTGCCTGGAAAGAAAAGGGGGTCGCGCAGTTCTTC
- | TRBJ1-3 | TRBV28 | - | CASMPRTGGNTIYF | TGTGCCAGCATGCCCCGGACGGGAGGAAACACCATATATTTT
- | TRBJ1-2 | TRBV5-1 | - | CASSFGDRVNYGYTF | TGCGCCAGCAGCTTCGGAGACAGAGTTAACTATGGCTACACCTTC
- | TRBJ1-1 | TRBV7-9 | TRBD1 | CASSSPGQGSTEAFF | TGTGCCAGCAGCTCACCGGGACAGGGTAGCACTGAAGCTTTCTTT
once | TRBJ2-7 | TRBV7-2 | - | CASSSGTWGLYEQYF | TGTGCCAGCAGCTCAGGGACATGGGGCCTCTACGAGCAGTACTTC
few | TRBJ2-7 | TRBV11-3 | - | CASSLDRVRLERFYEQYF | TGTGCCAGCAGCTTAGATCGGGTTAGACTGGAACGGTTTTACGAGCAGTACTTC
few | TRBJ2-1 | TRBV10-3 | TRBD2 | CAISQGLAGGPPEQFF | TGTGCCATCAGTCAGGGACTAGCGGGGGGGCCGCCGGAGCAGTTCTTC
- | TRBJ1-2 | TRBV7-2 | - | CASSLDVGGFYGYTF | TGTGCCAGCAGCCTAGATGTAGGGGGATTCTATGGCTACACCTTC
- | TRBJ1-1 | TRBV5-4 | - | CASRTVNTEAFF | TGTGCCAGCAGGACAGTGAACACTGAAGCTTTCTTT
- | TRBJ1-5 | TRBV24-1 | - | CATSALDSNQPQHF | TGTGCCACCAGTGCTCTAGATAGCAATCAGCCCCAGCATTTT